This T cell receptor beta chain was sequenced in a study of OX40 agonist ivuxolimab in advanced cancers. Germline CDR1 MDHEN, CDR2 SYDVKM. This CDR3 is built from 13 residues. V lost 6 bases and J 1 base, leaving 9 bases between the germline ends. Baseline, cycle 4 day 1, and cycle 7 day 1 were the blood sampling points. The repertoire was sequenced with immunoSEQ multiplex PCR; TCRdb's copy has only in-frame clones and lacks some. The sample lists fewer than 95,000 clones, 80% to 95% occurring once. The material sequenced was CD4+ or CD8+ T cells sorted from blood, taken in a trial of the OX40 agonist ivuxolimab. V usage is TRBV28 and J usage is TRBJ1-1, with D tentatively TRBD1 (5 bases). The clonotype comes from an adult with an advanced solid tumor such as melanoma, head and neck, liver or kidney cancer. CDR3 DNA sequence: TGTGCCAGCAGGCGGGACCCGAACACTGAAGCTTTCTTT. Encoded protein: CASRRDPNTEAFF.